Below, 16 T cell receptor beta chains from the same sample are listed, as sequenced in a study of T cell repertoires in aging, cancer and after chemotherapy. A mixed TRB-A/B primer pool amplified rearranged TRB by multiplex touch-down PCR. TCRdb itself ran the multiplex PCR reads through MiXCR, one entry per CDR3 protein. Of about 10,000 distinct CDR3 sequences in the sample, about 40% are singletons; the top ten hold around 1.5%. Peripheral blood genomic DNA, not sorted cells or RNA, was the template. Sequencing was carried out using blood. The receptor source for this set is a human donor in good health.

Only a few counts were recorded for this clonotype. V is TRBV7-9 and J is TRBJ1-2, with 10 bases identical to TRBD1. Germline V gene sequence: CDR1 SEHNR, CDR2 FQNEAQ (reference sequence). With V trimmed by 4 bases and J by 3 bases, 2 bases remained unmatched. CDR3 size: 14 residues. CDR3 nucleotide sequence: TGTGCCAGCAGCTGGGACAGGGGTGACTATGGCTACACCTTC. It translates to CASSWDRGDYGYTF.

The gene calls are TRBV13 and TRBJ2-7; 9 bases align to TRBD1. The ends lost 5 bases at V and 0 bases at J; junction bases unmatched: 5. The CDR3 covers 15 residues. Per germline, CDR1 PRHDT and CDR2 FYEKMQ (reference sequence). The CDR3 nucleotides read TGTGCCAGCAGCCTTAGGGGACAGGGCTCCTACGAGCAGTACGTC. Protein: CASSLRGQGSYEQYV.

The chain couples TRBV5-6 to TRBJ1-5; D possibly corresponds to TRBD1 (6 bases). From germline, CDR1 is SGHDT and CDR2 YYEEEE. This CDR3 spans 16 amino acids. Trimming stripped 3 bases from V and 2 bases from J, with 15 bases between. The CDR3: CASSSITAGGNQPQHF. CDR3 DNA: TGTGCCAGCAGCTCGATCACGGCAGGGGGCAATCAGCCCCAGCATTTT.

This chain uses TRBV6-5 with TRBJ1-5, with a tentative D call TRBD1 (5 bases). Between the trimmed V and J ends, which lost 5 bases and 3 bases, there was a span of 11 bases. Germline V gives CDR1 MNHEY, CDR2 SVGAGI. CDR3 size: 14 residues. CDR3 region: CASSPRQYNQPQHF. DNA of the CDR3: TGTGCCAGCAGTCCCCGACAGTACAATCAGCCCCAGCATTTT.

The rearrangement links TRBV19 to TRBJ1-1, with D possibly being TRBD1 (5 bases). The CDR3 runs to 13 residues. Germline V lookup: CDR1 LNHDA, CDR2 SQIVND (reference sequence). The V gene lost 4 bases and the J gene lost 5 bases, with 11 bases spanning the gap. The chain's CDR3 is CASSRGRFTEAFF. The CDR3 DNA reads as TGTGCCAGTAGTAGGGGCAGGTTTACTGAAGCTTTCTTT. The variable domain in full, completed from reference TRBV19 and TRBJ1-1, reads DGGITQSPKYLFRKEGQNVTLSCEQNLNHDAMYWYRQDPGQGLRLIYYSQIVNDFQKGDIAEGYSVSREKKESFPLTVTSAQKNPTAFYLCASSRGRFTEAFFGQGTRLTVV.

This clonotype was observed a few times. The chain links TRBV5-4 to TRBJ2-1; TRBD1 is a possible D gene (6 bases). V was cut by 4 bases and J by 7 bases, with 15 bases left in between. The germline V gene has CDR1 SGHNT and CDR2 YYREEE (reference sequence). This CDR3 is 14 amino acids long. Here the CDR3 DNA reads TGTGCCAGCAGCCCCACAACAGGGTTGAATGAGCAGTTCTTC. Protein: CASSPTTGLNEQFF.

This clonotype was seen a few times. This chain joins TRBV15 and TRBJ1-3; D unclear. Germline loops: CDR1 LNHNV, CDR2 YYDKDF (reference sequence). V gave up 1 base and J gave up 0 bases, with 10 bases separating them. The CDR3 is made up of 16 amino acids. CDR3 sequence reads: CATSRAPLGSGNTIYF. CDR3 coding DNA: TGTGCCACCAGCAGAGCCCCTCTGGGCTCTGGAAACACCATATATTTT.

This chain uses TRBV19 with TRBJ2-3; no definite D call. The CDR3 consists of 17 residues. The germline CDR1 and CDR2 sequences are LNHDA and SQIVND (reference sequence). With 5 bases removed from V and 2 bases from J, the gap between germline ends came to 20 bases. The CDR3 sequence: CASSSSAAGHTTDTQYF. The CDR3 bases are TGTGCCAGTAGTTCATCGGCTGCCGGTCACACCACAGATACGCAGTATTTT.

This clonotype showed up just a few times. The chain joins TRBV7-6 to TRBJ2-1; perhaps TRBD2 as D (5 bases). The CDR3 covers 14 residues. The V gene lost 0 bases and the J gene lost 8 bases, with 11 bases spanning the gap. Germline V gene lookup returns CDR1 SGHVS and CDR2 FNYEAQ. The CDR3 here is CASSLAREGDEQFF. The CDR3 DNA sequence: TGTGCCAGCAGCTTAGCGAGGGAAGGAGATGAGCAGTTCTTC. Full variable domain (outside the CDR3, taken from reference TRBV7-6 and TRBJ2-1): GAGVSQSPRYKVTKRGQDVALRCDPISGHVSLYWYRQALGQGPEFLTYFNYEAQQDKSGLPNDRFSAERPEGSISTLTIQRTEQRDSAMYRCASSLAREGDEQFFGPGTRLTVL.

The chain recombines TRBV4-1 with TRBJ2-1; TRBD2 matches at 12 bases. CDR1 and CDR2 from the germline V gene are MGHRA and YSYEKL. With 4 bases clipped from V and 7 bases from J, the junction kept 2 bases outside the gene matches. The CDR3 consists of 14 residues. In nucleotides, the CDR3 is TGCGCCAGCAGCCCACTAGCGGGGGGAAATGAGCAGTTCTTC. It specifies CASSPLAGGNEQFF.

The chain joins TRBV6-6 to TRBJ2-1; 10 bases line up with TRBD2. The CDR3 covers 14 residues. The germline gives CDR1 MNHNY, CDR2 SVGAGI (reference sequence). J lost 5 bases, V lost 7 bases, and 5 bases had no gene match. CDR3 DNA: TGTGCCAGCAACCTAGCGGGGGTTCACAATGAGCAGTTCTTC. Its protein product is CASNLAGVHNEQFF.

This clonotype was found a few times. The chain has TRBV19 and TRBJ2-7; no firm D call. The V end lost 5 bases, the J end lost 3 bases, and 11 bases lay between the germline ends. The CDR3 is 13 residues long. In germline, CDR1 is LNHDA, CDR2 SQIVND (reference sequence). The DNA of the CDR3 is TGTGCCAGTAGTCTTGGGCACCTCTACGAGCAGTACTTC. It is translated as CASSLGHLYEQYF.

The chain carries TRBV30 and TRBJ1-5; no firm D call. Germline-derived CDR1 and CDR2 are GTSNPN and SVGIG (reference sequence). The V and J ends lost 0 bases and 5 bases respectively, with 11 bases between them. CDR3 size: 14 residues. The CDR3 coding sequence is TGTGCCTGGAGTGTCGACGTCTTATATCAGCCCCAGCATTTT. This sequence encodes CAWSVDVLYQPQHF.

The chain couples TRBV28 to TRBJ2-2; the match to TRBD1 covers 11 bases. The CDR3 totals 16 residues. Per the germline V gene, CDR1 is MDHEN and CDR2 is SYDVKM. V was pared by 5 bases and J by 2 bases, with 4 bases of the junction left unmatched. CDR3: CASSVGTGGNTGELFF. The CDR3 region has the DNA TGTGCCAGCAGTGTAGGGACAGGGGGTAACACCGGGGAGCTGTTTTTT. Complete variable domain (other parts from reference TRBV28 and TRBJ2-2): DVKVTQSSRYLVKRTGEKVFLECVQDMDHENMFWYRQDPGLGLRLIYFSYDVKMKEKGDIPEGYSVSREKKERFSLILESASTNQTSMYLCASSVGTGGNTGELFFGEGSRLTVL.

The rearrangement links TRBV7-9 to TRBJ1-2; D unresolved. This CDR3 contains 13 residues. The V gene lost 1 base and the J gene lost 3 bases, with 6 bases spanning the gap. CDR1 and CDR2 (germline): SEHNR, FQNEAQ (reference sequence). For the CDR3, the DNA is TGTGCCAGCAGCTTAGTTCCAGACTATGGCTACACCTTC. This encodes CASSLVPDYGYTF.

This clonotype was seen more than once but under ten times. This chain connects TRBV19 to TRBJ2-3, with 8 bases aligning to TRBD2. Per germline, CDR1 LNHDA and CDR2 SQIVND (reference sequence). V trimming: 7 bases; J trimming: 5 bases; junction bases outside the gene matches: 8. This CDR3 has 14 residues. CDR3 residues: CASMERGILDTQYF. CDR3 nucleotide sequence: TGTGCCAGTATGGAGCGGGGGATACTAGATACGCAGTATTTT.